The rows below give T cell receptor beta chains drawn from one sample of a study of shared clonotypes between healthy human individuals. The protocol was immunoSEQ multiplex PCR, while the TCRdb copy is restricted to in-frame clones and leaves out a portion. The profile covers about 500,000 clones, with more than 70% appearing a single time and around 12% taken by the ten largest. Sequencing used PBMCs. The receptors derive from a woman between 35 and 50 years old in good health. Some clones in this sample may be carry-over from other donors' samples. Each CDR3 is given with its conserved first and last residue. A D gene is named only where the DNA matches it firmly. Size is omitted from some rows. Given values are once, few, many or a class for expanded clones.

>TRBV11-2|NA|TRBJ2-7|NA
TGTGCCAGCAGCTTACCCCGGCCGACAGGCGAGCAGTACTTC
CASSLPRPTGEQYF
>TRBV19|NA|TRBJ2-3|NA
TGTGCCAGTTATGACAGAGACACAGATACGCAGTATTTT
CASYDRDTDTQYF
>TRBV9|NA|TRBJ2-7|TRBD1
TGTGCCAGCAGATCCACGGGACAGGGCCCCTACGAGCAGTACTTC
CASRSTGQGPYEQYF
>TRBV5-1|NA|TRBJ1-1|TRBD1
TGCGCCAGCAGCATGGGGACAGCCCCTGAAGCTTTCTTT
CASSMGTAPEAFF
>TRBV6-6|few|TRBJ1-5|TRBD1
TGTGCCAGCAGTTACGAGGGACAGGGTTATCAGCCCCAGCATTTT
CASSYEGQGYQPQHF
>TRBV7-2|NA|TRBJ2-7|TRBD1
TGTGCCAGCAGTCCGGACAGGTTCTCCTACGAGCAGTACTTC
CASSPDRFSYEQYF
>TRBV10-1|NA|TRBJ1-1|NA
TGCGCCAGCAGTGAATTGCGTGAAGGGGGGAACACTGAAGCTTTCTTT
CASSELREGGNTEAFF
>TRBV28|NA|TRBJ1-1|NA
TGTGCCAGCAGACACAACCCCCCCCAAAACACTGAAGCTTTCTTT
CASRHNPPQNTEAFF
>TRBV5-1|once|TRBJ1-3|TRBD1
TGCGCCAGCAGCTTGGTTGTGGGACAGGGGTCTGGAAACACCATATATTTT
CASSLVVGQGSGNTIYF
>TRBV7-2|NA|TRBJ1-1|NA
TGTGCCAGCAGCTTAGATCCAGGGGCGGACACTGAAGCTTTCTTT
CASSLDPGADTEAFF
>TRBV5-1|NA|TRBJ2-5|NA
TGCGCCAGCAGCTTAGCAGGGAAGGAGACCCAGTACTTC
CASSLAGKETQYF
>TRBV4-2|NA|TRBJ2-1|TRBD2
TGTGCCAGCAGCCTGCTTAGCGGGAGTTACAATGAGCAGTTCTTC
CASSLLSGSYNEQFF
>TRBV6-6|NA|TRBJ2-1|TRBD1
TGTGCCAGCAGGGAAACTGACAGGGGACGGAAGTTCTTC
CASRETDRGRKFF
>TRBV18|NA|TRBJ1-1|TRBD1
TGTGCCAGCTCACCAAGGACAGGGGACACTGAAGCTTTCTTT
CASSPRTGDTEAFF
>TRBV30|few|TRBJ1-4|NA
TGTGCCTGGAACCGTGGGGGGGGTAATGAAAAACTGTTTTTT
CAWNRGGGNEKLFF
>TRBV5-6|NA|TRBJ1-2|TRBD1
TGTGCCAGCAGCTTTTCCGGGACAGGGGGATATGGCTACACCTTC
CASSFSGTGGYGYTF
>TRBV14|NA|TRBJ1-1|NA
TGTGCCAGCAGCCAAGGTCCAGGAACCGCTTTCTTT
CASSQGPGTAFF
>TRBV7-8|NA|TRBJ2-2|NA
TGTGCCAGCAGCTTAGTCGGGGGGCACACCGGGGAGCTGTTTTTT
CASSLVGGHTGELFF
>TRBV11-2|few|TRBJ2-7|TRBD2
TGTGCCAGCAGCTTATCCCATAGCGGGAGAGACGAGCAGTACTTC
CASSLSHSGRDEQYF
>TRBV18|NA|TRBJ1-2|TRBD1
TGTGCCAGCTCACCAGGGACAGTCGATGGCTACACCTTC
CASSPGTVDGYTF
>TRBV29-1|few|TRBJ2-2|NA
TGCAGCGTTGGTAGGCAGGGCCCGAACACCGGGGAGCTGTTTTTT
CSVGRQGPNTGELFF
>TRBV5-1|many|TRBJ2-1|NA
TGCGCCAGCAGCTTGCAGGGTAGCTCCTACAATGAGCAGTTCTTC
CASSLQGSSYNEQFF
>TRBV6-1|once|TRBJ1-5|NA
TGTGCCAGCAGTGAAGGGGGCTATCAGCCCCAGCATTTT
CASSEGGYQPQHF
>TRBV2|NA|TRBJ2-7|NA
TGTGCCGCAGGCCGGGACTCCAGCATCCACGAGCAGTACTTC
CAAGRDSSIHEQYF
>TRBV21-1|NA|TRBJ2-1|NA
TGTGCCAGCAGCAAAGTTCATGGGACTAGCGGGAGGAAGAGCTCCTACAATGAGCAGTTCTTC
CASSKVHGTSGRKSSYNEQFF
>TRBV6-5|NA|TRBJ2-7|TRBD2
TGTGCCAGCAGCCTGACTAGCGCCTACGAGCAGTACTTC
CASSLTSAYEQYF
>TRBV28|NA|TRBJ1-6|NA
TGTGCCAGCAGTTTACCAGACGAAGGCTATTCACCCCTCCACTTT
CASSLPDEGYSPLHF
>TRBV14|NA|TRBJ2-2|TRBD2
TGTGCCAGCAGCCAACCGTGGGCGGGGGACGTCGGGGAGCTGTTTTTT
CASSQPWAGDVGELFF
>TRBV28|NA|TRBJ2-7|TRBD2
TGTGCCAGCACCAGACTAGCGGGGAACTACGAGCAGTACTTC
CASTRLAGNYEQYF
>TRBV7-3|few|TRBJ2-3|TRBD2
TGTGCCAGCAGCCCCCTAGCGGGAAGCACAGATACGCAGTATTTT
CASSPLAGSTDTQYF
>TRBV27|NA|TRBJ2-7|TRBD2
TGTGCCAGCAGGCGAGCGGGAAAATACGAGCAGTACTTC
CASRRAGKYEQYF
>TRBV7-3|NA|TRBJ2-5|NA
TGTGCCAGCAGCTTGAACAGAGGGGGGACCCAGTACTTC
CASSLNRGGTQYF
>TRBV7-9|few|TRBJ2-1|NA
TGTGCCAGCAGCTTGCTAGGTTACAATGAGCAGTTCTTC
CASSLLGYNEQFF
>TRBV27|NA|TRBJ2-1|TRBD1
TGTGCCAGCGTTTCCGGGACAGCCTCCTACAATGAGCAGTTCTTC
CASVSGTASYNEQFF
>TRBV6-6|NA|TRBJ1-2|NA
TGTGCCAGCAGATACGAGGGGTTCTATGGCTACACCTTC
CASRYEGFYGYTF
>TRBV5-6|NA|TRBJ2-1|NA
TGTGCCAGCAGCTGGGGGGACAACTACAATGAGCAGTTCTTC
CASSWGDNYNEQFF
>TRBV19|NA|TRBJ2-3|NA
TGTGCCAGTAGTCCCAGGACTATACCTAGCACAGATACGCAGTATTTT
CASSPRTIPSTDTQYF
>TRBV11-2|NA|TRBJ2-1|NA
TGTGCCAGCAGCTTTGGGTTCGGTGAGCAGTTCTTC
CASSFGFGEQFF
>TRBV7-2|once|TRBJ2-3|NA
TGTGCCAGCAGGTCTGGCGGATACACAGATACGCAGTATTTT
CASRSGGYTDTQYF
>TRBV5-1|once|TRBJ2-7|TRBD1
TGCGCCAGCAGCCGGGACAGAGCGACCTACGAGCAGTACTTC
CASSRDRATYEQYF
>TRBV28|NA|TRBJ1-2|NA
TGTGCCAGCAACAAGGCGGGGAACTATGGCTACACCTTC
CASNKAGNYGYTF
>TRBV28|NA|TRBJ1-1|TRBD1
TGTGCCAGCATCAGCCGGGACAGAGGATTGAACACTGAAGCTTTCTTT
CASISRDRGLNTEAFF
>TRBV19|NA|TRBJ2-7|NA
TGTGCCAGTAGTAATGAGGGATTCTACGAGCAGTACTTC
CASSNEGFYEQYF
>TRBV6-1|NA|TRBJ1-2|TRBD1
TGTGCCAGCAGGTCTACAGGGGGCGTGTATGGCTACACCTTC
CASRSTGGVYGYTF
>TRBV7-7|NA|TRBJ1-4|NA
TGTGCTAGCAGCTTAAACACTAATGAAAAACTGTTTTTT
CASSLNTNEKLFF
>TRBV19|NA|TRBJ2-1|NA
TGTGCCAGTAGTAATTGGGACAATGAGCAGTTCTTC
CASSNWDNEQFF
>TRBV6-1|NA|TRBJ2-3|NA
TGTGCCAGCAGTGAATGGGGAAATAAGGATACGCAGTATTTT
CASSEWGNKDTQYF
>TRBV5-4|few|TRBJ2-5|NA
TGTGCCAGCAGCCAAGCGGAAACCCAAGAGACCCAGTACTTC
CASSQAETQETQYF
>TRBV7-2|NA|TRBJ2-7|NA
TGTGCCAGCAGCTTCTCCAGGGAGGCCTACGAGCAGTACTTC
CASSFSREAYEQYF
>TRBV28|NA|TRBJ1-1|NA
TGTGCCAGCACCCCCGCGGGGAAGAACACTGAAGCTTTCTTT
CASTPAGKNTEAFF
>TRBV7-9|NA|TRBJ2-5|NA
TGTGCCAGCAGCTTAGACAGCGGCCAAGAGACCCAGTACTTC
CASSLDSGQETQYF
>TRBV10-3|few|TRBJ2-7|TRBD1
TGTGCCATCAACGGCCCGGCGGACAGGGCCGGCGAGCAGTACTTC
CAINGPADRAGEQYF
>TRBV4-2|once|TRBJ1-2|NA
TGTGCCAGCAGCCAAGTAGCTCGGCGGCAGGGTCGAGACTATGGCTACACCTTC
CASSQVARRQGRDYGYTF
>TRBV6-1|NA|TRBJ2-7|NA
TGTGCCAGCACCCACGAGCAGTACTTC
CASTHEQYF
>TRBV28|NA|TRBJ2-4|NA
TGTGCCAGCAGGTCAGGCTGGACCAAAAACATTCAGTACTTC
CASRSGWTKNIQYF
>TRBV9|NA|TRBJ2-7|NA
TGTGCCAGCAGCGTAGGTAACAGGATGGACGAGCAGTACTTC
CASSVGNRMDEQYF
>TRBV5-6|NA|TRBJ2-3|TRBD1
TGTGCCAGCAGCGACAGGGGCCCAGATACGCAGTATTTT
CASSDRGPDTQYF